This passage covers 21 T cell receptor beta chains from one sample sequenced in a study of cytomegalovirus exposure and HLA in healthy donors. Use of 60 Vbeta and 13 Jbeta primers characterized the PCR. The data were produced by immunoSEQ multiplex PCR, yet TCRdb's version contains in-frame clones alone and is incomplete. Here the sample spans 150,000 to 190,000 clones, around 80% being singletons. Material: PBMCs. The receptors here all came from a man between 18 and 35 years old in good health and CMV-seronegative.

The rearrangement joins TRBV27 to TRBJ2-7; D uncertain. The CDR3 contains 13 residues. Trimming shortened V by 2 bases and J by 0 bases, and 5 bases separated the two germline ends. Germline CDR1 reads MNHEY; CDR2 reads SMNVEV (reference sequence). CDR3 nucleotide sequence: TGTGCCAGCAGTTTAACCGGCTCCTACGAGCAGTACTTC. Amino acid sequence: CASSLTGSYEQYF.

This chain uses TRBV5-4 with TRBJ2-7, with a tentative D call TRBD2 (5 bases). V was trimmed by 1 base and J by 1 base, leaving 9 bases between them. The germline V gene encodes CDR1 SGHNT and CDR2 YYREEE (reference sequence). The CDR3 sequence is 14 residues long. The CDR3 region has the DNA TGTGCCAGCAGCTTGAGCAGCGGTTCCTACGAGCAGTACTTC. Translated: CASSLSSGSYEQYF.

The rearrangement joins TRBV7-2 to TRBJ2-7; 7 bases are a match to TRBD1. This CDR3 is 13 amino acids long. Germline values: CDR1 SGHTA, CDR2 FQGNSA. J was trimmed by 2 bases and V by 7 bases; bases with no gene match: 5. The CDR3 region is CASTPTGPYEQYF. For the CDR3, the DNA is TGTGCCAGCACCCCGACAGGGCCCTACGAGCAGTACTTC.

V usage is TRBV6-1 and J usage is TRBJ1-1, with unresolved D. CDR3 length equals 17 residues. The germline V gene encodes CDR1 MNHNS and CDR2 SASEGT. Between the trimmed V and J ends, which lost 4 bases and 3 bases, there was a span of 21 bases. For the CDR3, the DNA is TGTGCCAGCAGTGCTCAGATCCGGAGGCTAATCGACACTGAAGCTTTCTTT. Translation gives CASSAQIRRLIDTEAFF.

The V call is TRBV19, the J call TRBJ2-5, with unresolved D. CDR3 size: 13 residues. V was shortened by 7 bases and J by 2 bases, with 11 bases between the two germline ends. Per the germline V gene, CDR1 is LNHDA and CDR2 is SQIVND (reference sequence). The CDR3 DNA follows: TGTGCCAGTAAATCTGAGCTGCAAGAGACCCAGTACTTC. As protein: CASKSELQETQYF.

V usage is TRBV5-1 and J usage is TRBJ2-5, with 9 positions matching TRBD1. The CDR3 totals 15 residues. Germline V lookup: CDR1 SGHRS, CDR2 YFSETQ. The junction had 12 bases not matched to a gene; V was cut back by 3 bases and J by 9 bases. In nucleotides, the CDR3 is TGCGCCAGCAGCTACGACGGGACAGGGTTGTCGCCCCAGTACTTC. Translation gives CASSYDGTGLSPQYF.

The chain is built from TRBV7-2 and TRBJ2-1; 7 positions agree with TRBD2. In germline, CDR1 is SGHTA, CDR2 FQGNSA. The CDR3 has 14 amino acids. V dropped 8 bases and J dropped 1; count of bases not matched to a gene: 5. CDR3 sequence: CASQLSGSYNEQFF. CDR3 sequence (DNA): TGTGCCAGCCAACTTAGCGGGTCCTACAATGAGCAGTTCTTC.

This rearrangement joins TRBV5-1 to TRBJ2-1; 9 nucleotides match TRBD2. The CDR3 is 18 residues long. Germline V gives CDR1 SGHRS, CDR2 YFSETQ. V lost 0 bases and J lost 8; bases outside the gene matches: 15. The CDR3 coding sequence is TGCGCCAGCAGCTTGGCCTCGCGGGAGGGTTATAGTCGAGATGAGCAGTTCTTC. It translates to CASSLASREGYSRDEQFF.

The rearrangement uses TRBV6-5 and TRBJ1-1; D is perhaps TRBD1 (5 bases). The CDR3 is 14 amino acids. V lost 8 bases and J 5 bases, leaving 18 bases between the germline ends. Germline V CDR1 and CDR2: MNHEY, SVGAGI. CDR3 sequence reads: CASSHTREETEAFF. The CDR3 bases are TGTGCCAGCTCACATACCAGGGAGGAGACTGAAGCTTTCTTT.

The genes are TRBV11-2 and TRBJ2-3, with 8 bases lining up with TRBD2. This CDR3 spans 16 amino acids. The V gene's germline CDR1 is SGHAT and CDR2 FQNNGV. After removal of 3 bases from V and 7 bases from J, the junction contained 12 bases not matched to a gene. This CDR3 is CASSFYPQRGLNTQYF. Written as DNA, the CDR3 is TGTGCCAGCAGCTTCTATCCACAGCGGGGGTTAAATACGCAGTATTTT.

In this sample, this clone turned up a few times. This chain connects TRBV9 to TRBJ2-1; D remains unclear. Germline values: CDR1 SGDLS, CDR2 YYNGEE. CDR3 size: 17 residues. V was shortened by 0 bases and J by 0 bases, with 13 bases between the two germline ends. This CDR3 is CASSVGLAVSSYNEQFF. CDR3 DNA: TGTGCCAGCAGCGTAGGTCTGGCGGTGAGCTCCTACAATGAGCAGTTCTTC.

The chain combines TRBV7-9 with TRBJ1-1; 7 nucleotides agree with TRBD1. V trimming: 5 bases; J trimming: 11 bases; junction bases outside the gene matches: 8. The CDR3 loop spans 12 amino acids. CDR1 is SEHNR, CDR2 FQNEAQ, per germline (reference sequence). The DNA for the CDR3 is TGTGCCAGCAGCCCTGGGACAGAAAACGCTTTCTTT. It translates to CASSPGTENAFF. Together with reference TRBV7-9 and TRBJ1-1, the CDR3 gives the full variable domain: DTGVSQNPRHKITKRGQNVTFRCDPISEHNRLYWYRQTLGQGPEFLTYFQNEAQLEKSRLLSDRFSAERPKGSFSTLEIQRTEQGDSAMYLCASSPGTENAFFGQGTRLTVV.

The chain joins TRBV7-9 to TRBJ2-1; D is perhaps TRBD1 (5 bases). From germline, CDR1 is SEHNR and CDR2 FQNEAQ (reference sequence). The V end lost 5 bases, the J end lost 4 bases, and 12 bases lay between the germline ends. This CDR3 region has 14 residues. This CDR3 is CASSQTVGYNEQFF. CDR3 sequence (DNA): TGTGCCAGCAGCCAGACAGTAGGGTACAATGAGCAGTTCTTC.

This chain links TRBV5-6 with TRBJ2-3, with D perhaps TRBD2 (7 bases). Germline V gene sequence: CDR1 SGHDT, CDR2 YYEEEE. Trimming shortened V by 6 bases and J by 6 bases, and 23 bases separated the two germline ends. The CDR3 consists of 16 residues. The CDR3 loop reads CASTKLGGPELDTQYF. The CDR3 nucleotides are TGTGCCAGCACCAAATTGGGGGGGCCGGAGCTCGATACGCAGTATTTT.

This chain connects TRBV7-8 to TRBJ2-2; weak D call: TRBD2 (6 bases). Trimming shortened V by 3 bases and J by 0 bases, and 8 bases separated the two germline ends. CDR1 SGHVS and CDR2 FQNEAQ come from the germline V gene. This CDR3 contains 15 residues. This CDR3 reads CASSFGGANTGELFF. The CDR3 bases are TGTGCCAGCAGCTTCGGAGGGGCGAACACCGGGGAGCTGTTTTTT.

The CDR3 here is CAIFPEGAGSSEAFF. CDR3 DNA sequence: TGTGCCATCTTCCCGGAGGGGGCGGGGTCGAGTGAAGCTTTCTTT. This rearrangement joins TRBV7-9 to TRBJ1-1; 7 bases map to TRBD1. Germline loops: CDR1 SEHNR, CDR2 FQNEAQ (reference sequence). There are 15 residues in the CDR3. J was trimmed by 7 bases and V by 10 bases; bases with no gene match: 18.

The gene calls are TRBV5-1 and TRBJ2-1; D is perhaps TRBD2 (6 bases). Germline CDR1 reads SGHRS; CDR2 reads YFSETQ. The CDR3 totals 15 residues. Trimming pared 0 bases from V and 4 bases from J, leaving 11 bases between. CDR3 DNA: TGCGCCAGCAGCTTGGGGGGAGGACTGTACAATGAGCAGTTCTTC. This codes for CASSLGGGLYNEQFF.

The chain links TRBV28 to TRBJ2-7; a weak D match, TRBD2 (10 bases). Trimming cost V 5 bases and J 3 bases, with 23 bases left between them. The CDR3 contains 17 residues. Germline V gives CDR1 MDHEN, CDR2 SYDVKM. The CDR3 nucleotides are TGTGCCAGCAGTCCACGACAGGGGGGACTAGCGAACTACGAGCAGTACTTC. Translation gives CASSPRQGGLANYEQYF. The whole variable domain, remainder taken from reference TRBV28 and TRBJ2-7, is DVKVTQSSRYLVKRTGEKVFLECVQDMDHENMFWYRQDPGLGLRLIYFSYDVKMKEKGDIPEGYSVSREKKERFSLILESASTNQTSMYLCASSPRQGGLANYEQYFGPGTRLTVT.

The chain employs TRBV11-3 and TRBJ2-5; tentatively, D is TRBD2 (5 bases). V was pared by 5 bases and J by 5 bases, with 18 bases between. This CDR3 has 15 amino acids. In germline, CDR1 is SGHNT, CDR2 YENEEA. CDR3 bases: TGTGCCAGCAGCCTCCCCCCCGTAGGACTGGAGACCCAGTACTTC. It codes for CASSLPPVGLETQYF.

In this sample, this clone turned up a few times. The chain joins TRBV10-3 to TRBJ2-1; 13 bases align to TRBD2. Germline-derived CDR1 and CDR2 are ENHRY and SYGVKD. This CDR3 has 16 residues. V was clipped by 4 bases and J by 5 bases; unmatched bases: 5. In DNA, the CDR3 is TGTGCCATCAGTGGGACTAGCGGGAGCCCTCACAATGAGCAGTTCTTC. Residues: CAISGTSGSPHNEQFF.

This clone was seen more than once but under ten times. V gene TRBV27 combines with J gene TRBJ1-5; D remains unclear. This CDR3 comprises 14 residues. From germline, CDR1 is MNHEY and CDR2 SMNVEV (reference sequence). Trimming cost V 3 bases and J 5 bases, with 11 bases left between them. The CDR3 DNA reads TGTGCCAGCAGTTTCTCCGGGTCCCATCAGCCCCAGCATTTT. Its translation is CASSFSGSHQPQHF.